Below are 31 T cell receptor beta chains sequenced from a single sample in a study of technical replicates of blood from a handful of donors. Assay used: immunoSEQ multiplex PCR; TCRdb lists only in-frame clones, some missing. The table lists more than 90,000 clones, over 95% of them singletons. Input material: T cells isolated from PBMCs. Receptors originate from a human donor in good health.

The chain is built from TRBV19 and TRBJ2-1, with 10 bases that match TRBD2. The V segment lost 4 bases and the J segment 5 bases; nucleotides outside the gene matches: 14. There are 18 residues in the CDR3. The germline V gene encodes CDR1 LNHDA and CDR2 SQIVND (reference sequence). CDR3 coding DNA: TGTGCCAGTAGTACCCCCGGGGCTAGCGGGAGTTATAACAATGAGCAGTTCTTC. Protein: CASSTPGASGSYNNEQFF.

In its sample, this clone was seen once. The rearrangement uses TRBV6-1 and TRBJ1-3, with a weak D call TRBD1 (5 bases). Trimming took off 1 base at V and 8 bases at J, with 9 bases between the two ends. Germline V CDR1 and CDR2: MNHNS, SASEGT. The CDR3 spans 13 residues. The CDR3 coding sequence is TGTGCCAGCAGTGAAGGTCAGACAGACACCATATATTTT. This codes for CASSEGQTDTIYF.

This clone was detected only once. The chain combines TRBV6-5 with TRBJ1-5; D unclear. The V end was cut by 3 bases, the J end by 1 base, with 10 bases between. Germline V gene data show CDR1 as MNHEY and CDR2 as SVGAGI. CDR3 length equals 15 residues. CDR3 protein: CASSYSQTSNQPQHF. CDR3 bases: TGTGCCAGCAGTTATTCGCAGACAAGCAATCAGCCCCAGCATTTT.

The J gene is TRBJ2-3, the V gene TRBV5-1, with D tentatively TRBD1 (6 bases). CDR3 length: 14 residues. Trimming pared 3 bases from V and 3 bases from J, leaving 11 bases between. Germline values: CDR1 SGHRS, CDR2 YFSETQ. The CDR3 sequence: CASSSGEGTDTQYF. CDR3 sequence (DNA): TGCGCCAGCAGCTCAGGGGAAGGAACAGATACGCAGTATTTT.

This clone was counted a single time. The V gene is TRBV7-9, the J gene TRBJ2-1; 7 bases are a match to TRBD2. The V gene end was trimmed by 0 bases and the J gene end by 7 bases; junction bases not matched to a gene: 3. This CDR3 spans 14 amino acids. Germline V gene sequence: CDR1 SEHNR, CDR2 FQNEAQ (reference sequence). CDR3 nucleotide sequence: TGTGCCAGCAGCTTAGCCGGACTAGGAAATGAGCAGTTCTTC. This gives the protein CASSLAGLGNEQFF.

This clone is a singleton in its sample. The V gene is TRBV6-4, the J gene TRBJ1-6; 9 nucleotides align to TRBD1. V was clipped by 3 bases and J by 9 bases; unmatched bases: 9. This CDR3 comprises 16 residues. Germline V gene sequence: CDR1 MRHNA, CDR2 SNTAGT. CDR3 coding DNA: TGTGCCAGCAGTGAGCAACCGGGACAGGGTTTTTCACCCCTCCACTTT. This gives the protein CASSEQPGQGFSPLHF.

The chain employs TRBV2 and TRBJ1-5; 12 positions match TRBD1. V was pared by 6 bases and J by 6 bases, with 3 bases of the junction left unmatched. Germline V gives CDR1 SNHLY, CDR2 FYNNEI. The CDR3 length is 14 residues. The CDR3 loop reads CASRGTGGTQPQHF. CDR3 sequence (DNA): TGTGCCAGCAGGGGGACAGGGGGCACTCAGCCCCAGCATTTT.

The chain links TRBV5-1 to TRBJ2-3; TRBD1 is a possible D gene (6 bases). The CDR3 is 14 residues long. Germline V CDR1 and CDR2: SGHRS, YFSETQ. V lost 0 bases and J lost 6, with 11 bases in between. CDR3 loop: CASSLGLQGDTQYF. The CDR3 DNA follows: TGCGCCAGCAGCTTGGGACTGCAGGGGGATACGCAGTATTTT.

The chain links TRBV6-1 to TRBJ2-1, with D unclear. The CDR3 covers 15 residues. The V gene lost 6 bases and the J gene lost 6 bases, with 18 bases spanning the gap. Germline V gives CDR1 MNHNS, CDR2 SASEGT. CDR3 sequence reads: CASSAAPQSRNEQFF. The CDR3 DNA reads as TGTGCCAGCAGCGCTGCCCCCCAAAGCCGCAATGAGCAGTTCTTC.

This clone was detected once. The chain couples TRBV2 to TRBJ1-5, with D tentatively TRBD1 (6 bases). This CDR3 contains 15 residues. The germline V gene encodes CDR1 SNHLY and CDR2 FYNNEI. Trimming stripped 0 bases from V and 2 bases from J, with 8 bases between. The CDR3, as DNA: TGTGCCAGCAGTGAAGCACCAGGGGGCAATCAGCCCCAGCATTTT. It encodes CASSEAPGGNQPQHF.

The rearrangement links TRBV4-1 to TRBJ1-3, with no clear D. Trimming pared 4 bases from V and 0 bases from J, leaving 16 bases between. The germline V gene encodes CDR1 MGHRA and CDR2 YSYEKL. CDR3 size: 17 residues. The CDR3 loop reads CASSRRLADSSGNTIYF. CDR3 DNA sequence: TGCGCCAGCAGCCGCAGGTTAGCGGACTCCTCTGGAAACACCATATATTTT.

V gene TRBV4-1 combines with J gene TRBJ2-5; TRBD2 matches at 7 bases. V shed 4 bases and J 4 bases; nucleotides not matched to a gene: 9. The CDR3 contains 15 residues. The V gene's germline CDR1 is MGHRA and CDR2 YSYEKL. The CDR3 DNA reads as TGCGCCAGCAGCCTTCATGGGACGGGGGGAGAGACCCAGTACTTC. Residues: CASSLHGTGGETQYF.

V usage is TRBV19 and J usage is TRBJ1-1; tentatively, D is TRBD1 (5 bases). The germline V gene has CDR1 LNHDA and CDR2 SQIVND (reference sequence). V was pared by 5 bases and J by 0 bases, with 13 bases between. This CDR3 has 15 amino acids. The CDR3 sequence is CASSPSTVMNTEAFF. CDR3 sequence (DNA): TGTGCCAGTAGTCCCTCGACAGTCATGAACACTGAAGCTTTCTTT. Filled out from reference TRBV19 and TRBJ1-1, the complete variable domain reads DGGITQSPKYLFRKEGQNVTLSCEQNLNHDAMYWYRQDPGQGLRLIYYSQIVNDFQKGDIAEGYSVSREKKESFPLTVTSAQKNPTAFYLCASSPSTVMNTEAFFGQGTRLTVV.

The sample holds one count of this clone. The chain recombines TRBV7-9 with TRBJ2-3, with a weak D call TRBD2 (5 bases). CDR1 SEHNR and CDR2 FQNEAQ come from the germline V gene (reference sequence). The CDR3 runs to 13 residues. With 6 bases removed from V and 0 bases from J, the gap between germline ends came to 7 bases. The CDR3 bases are TGTGCCAGCAGTCGGACTAGCACAGATACGCAGTATTTT. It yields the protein CASSRTSTDTQYF.

This CDR3 is CASSAGAGVTYEQYF. The CDR3 DNA is TGTGCCAGCAGCGCGGGCGCGGGAGTGACCTACGAGCAGTACTTC. This chain joins TRBV7-8 and TRBJ2-7; TRBD2 matches 7 bases. The trim removed 5 bases at V and 2 bases at J, leaving 9 bases unmatched. The length of the CDR3 is 15 residues. Germline CDR1 is SGHVS and CDR2 is FQNEAQ.

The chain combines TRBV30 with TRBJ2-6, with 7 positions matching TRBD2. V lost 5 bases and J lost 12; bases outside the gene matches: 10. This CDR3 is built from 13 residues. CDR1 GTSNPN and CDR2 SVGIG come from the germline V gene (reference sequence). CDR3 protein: CAWDQGGGTVLTF. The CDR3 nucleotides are TGTGCCTGGGATCAAGGCGGGGGTACCGTCCTGACTTTC.

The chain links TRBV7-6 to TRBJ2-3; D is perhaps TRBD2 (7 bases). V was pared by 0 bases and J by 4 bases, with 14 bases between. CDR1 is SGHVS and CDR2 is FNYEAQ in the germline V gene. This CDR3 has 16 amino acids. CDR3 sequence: CASSLAGGGASDTQYF. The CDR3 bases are TGTGCCAGCAGCTTAGCGGGTGGGGGGGCCTCAGATACGCAGTATTTT.

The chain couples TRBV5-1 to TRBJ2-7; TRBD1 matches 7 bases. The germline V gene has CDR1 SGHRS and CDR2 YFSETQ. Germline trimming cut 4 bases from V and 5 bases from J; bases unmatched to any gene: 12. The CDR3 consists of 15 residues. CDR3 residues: CASSALTGRLDEQYF. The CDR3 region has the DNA TGCGCCAGCAGCGCCTTGACAGGGCGGTTGGACGAGCAGTACTTC.

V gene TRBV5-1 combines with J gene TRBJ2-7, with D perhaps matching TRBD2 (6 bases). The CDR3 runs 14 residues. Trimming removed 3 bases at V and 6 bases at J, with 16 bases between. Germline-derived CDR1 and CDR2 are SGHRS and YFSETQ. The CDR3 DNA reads TGCGCCAGCAGCTCGTCGCGACGGGGGAGCGAGCAGTACTTC. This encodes CASSSSRRGSEQYF.

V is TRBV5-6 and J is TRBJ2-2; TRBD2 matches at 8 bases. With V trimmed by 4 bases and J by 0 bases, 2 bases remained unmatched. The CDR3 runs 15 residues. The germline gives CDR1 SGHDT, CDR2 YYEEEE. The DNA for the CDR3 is TGTGCCAGCAGCCCACTAGCGGCGAACACCGGGGAGCTGTTTTTT. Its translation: CASSPLAANTGELFF.

The DNA for the CDR3 is TGTGCCAGCAGCGGGACATGGTCACCCCTCCACTTT. Amino acid sequence: CASSGTWSPLHF. The rearrangement links TRBV7-8 to TRBJ1-6; D may be TRBD1 (6 bases). V was pared by 5 bases and J by 10 bases, with 9 bases between. From germline, CDR1 is SGHVS and CDR2 FQNEAQ. The CDR3 sequence is 12 residues long. The full variable domain, rest sourced from reference TRBV7-8 and TRBJ1-6, is GAGVSQSPRYKVAKRGQDVALRCDPISGHVSLFWYQQALGQGPEFLTYFQNEAQLDKSGLPSDRFFAERPEGSVSTLKIQRTQQEDSAVYLCASSGTWSPLHFGNGTRLTVT.

CDR3 region: CASSLTNTPSAYEQYF. The CDR3 DNA reads TGTGCCAGCAGTTTAACCAATACCCCATCGGCCTACGAGCAGTACTTC. The rearrangement joins TRBV27 to TRBJ2-7; D unresolved. The V end lost 2 bases, the J end lost 2 bases, and 16 bases lay between the germline ends. This CDR3 contains 16 residues. From germline, CDR1 is MNHEY and CDR2 SMNVEV (reference sequence).

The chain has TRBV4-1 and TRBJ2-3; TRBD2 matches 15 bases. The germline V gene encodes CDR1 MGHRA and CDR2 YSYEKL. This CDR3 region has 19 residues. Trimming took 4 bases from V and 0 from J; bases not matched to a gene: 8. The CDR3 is CASSPIGLAGGTSTDTQYF. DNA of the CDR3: TGCGCCAGCAGCCCCATCGGACTAGCGGGGGGGACCAGCACAGATACGCAGTATTTT.

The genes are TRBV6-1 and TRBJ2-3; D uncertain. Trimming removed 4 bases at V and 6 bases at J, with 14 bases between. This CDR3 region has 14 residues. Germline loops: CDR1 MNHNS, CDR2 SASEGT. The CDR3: CASSGARNADTQYF. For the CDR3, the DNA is TGTGCCAGCAGTGGAGCTAGAAATGCTGATACGCAGTATTTT.

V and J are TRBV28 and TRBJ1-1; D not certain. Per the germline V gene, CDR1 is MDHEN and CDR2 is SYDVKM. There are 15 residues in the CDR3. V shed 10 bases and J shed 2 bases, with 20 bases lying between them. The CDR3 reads CATTMSSRGNTEAFF. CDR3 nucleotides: TGTGCCACCACGATGTCCAGTCGGGGTAACACTGAAGCTTTCTTT.

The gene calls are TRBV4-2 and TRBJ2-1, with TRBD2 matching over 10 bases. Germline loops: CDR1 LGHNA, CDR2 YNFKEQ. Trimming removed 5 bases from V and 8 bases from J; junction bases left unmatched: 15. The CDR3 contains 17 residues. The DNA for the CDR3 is TGTGCCAGCAGCGAGAGGGGGACTAGCGTTATATCGGATGAGCAGTTCTTC. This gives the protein CASSERGTSVISDEQFF.

DNA for the CDR3: TGTGCCAGCAGTGAAGAACGGAGCTCCTACGAGCAGTACTTC. Translated, it gives CASSEERSSYEQYF. This chain links TRBV6-1 with TRBJ2-7; D remains ambiguous. CDR3 length: 14 residues. The germline CDR1 and CDR2 sequences are MNHNS and SASEGT. The V end lost 1 base, the J end lost 0 bases, and 7 bases lay between the germline ends.

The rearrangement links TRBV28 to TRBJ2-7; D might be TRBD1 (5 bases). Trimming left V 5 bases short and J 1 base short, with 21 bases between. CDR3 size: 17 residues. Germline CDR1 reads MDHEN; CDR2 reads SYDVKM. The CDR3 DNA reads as TGTGCCAGCAGTCCGAACCCCGCCAGGGAACATTCCTACGAGCAGTACTTC. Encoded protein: CASSPNPAREHSYEQYF. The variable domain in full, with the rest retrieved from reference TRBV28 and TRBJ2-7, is DVKVTQSSRYLVKRTGEKVFLECVQDMDHENMFWYRQDPGLGLRLIYFSYDVKMKEKGDIPEGYSVSREKKERFSLILESASTNQTSMYLCASSPNPAREHSYEQYFGPGTRLTVT.

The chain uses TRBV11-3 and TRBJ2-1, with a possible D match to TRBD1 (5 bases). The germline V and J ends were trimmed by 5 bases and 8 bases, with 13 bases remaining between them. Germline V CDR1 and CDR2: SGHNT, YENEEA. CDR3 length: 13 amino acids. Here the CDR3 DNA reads TGTGCCAGCAGCCACGACAGTTCCCATGAGCAGTTCTTC. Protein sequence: CASSHDSSHEQFF.

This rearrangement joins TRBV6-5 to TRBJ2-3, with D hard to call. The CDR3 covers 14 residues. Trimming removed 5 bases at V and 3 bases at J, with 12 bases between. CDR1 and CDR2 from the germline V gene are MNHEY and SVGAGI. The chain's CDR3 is CASSPVVRTDTQYF. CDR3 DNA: TGTGCCAGCAGTCCCGTCGTCAGGACAGATACGCAGTATTTT.

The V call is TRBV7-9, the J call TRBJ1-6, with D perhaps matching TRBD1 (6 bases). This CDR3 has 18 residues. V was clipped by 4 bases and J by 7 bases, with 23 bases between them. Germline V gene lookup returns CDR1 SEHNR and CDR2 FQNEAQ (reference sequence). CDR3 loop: CASSSPASGVLRNSPLHF. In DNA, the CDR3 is TGTGCCAGCAGCTCTCCGGCTTCAGGGGTACTGAGAAATTCACCCCTCCACTTT.